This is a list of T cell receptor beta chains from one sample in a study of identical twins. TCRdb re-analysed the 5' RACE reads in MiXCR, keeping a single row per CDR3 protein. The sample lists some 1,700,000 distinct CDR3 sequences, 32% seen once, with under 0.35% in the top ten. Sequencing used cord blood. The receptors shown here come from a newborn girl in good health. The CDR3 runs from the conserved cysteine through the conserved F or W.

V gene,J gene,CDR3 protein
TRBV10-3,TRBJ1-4,CALSEGSEKLFF
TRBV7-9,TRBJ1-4,CASSLGYLNEKLFF
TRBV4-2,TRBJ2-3,CASSQRRSTDTQYF
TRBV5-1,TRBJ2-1,CASSVTGLSYNEQFF
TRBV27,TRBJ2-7,CASSLGQMLYEQYF
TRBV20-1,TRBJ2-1,CSASPLAESPYNEQFF
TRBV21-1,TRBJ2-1,CASSKAGSGVQLYNEQFF
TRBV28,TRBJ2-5,CASSSGEGQETQYF
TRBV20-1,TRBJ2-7,CSASGGILSYEQYF
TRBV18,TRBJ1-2,CASSHRTASYGYTF
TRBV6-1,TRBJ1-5,CASTLTPTGARGQPQHF
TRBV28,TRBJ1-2,CASSSGQGKGYTF
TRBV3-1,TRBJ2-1,CASSHQGLAGSSYNEQFF
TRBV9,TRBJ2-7,CASSVTPISEQYF
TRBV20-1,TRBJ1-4,CSASGPEGWGEKLFF
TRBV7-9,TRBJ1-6,CASSPTGVWGNSPLHF
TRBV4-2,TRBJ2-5,CASSQHQGQKETQYF
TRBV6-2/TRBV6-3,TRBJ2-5,CASSYYGEETQYF
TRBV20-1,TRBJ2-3,CSARARENTDTQYF
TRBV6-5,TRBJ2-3,CASSYSPTETGPTDTQYF
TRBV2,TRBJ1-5,CASSEGWNQPQHF
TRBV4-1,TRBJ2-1,CASSHPNRPTQRDRYNERFF
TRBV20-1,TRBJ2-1,CSARPPSGRSFYEQFF
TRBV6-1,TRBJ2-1,CASSAGGNNEQFF
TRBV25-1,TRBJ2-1,CASSEPRTSSYNEQFF
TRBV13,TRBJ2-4,CASSADTTYKQYF
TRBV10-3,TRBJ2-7,CAIRGGPGGLAGTEQYF
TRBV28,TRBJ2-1,CASINVGVSYNEQFF
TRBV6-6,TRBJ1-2,CAGSYSTGGNDYGYTF
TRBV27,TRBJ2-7,CASSLSGPRYEQYF
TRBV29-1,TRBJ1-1,CSVTQDREIPEAFF
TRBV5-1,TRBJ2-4,CASSPQGRDIQYF
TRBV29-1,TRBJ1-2,CSVEDWGGGGYTF
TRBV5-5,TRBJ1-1,CASRQAGNTEAFF
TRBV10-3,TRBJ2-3,CAISRTASDTQYF
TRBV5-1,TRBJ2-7,CASSLVSSSGNSAYEQYF
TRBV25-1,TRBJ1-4,CASSDQAGRHEKLFF
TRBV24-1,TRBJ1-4,CATSDSGTGVGEKLFF
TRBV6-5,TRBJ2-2,CASSFTRSHPLAGPSNTGELFF
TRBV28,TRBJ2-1,CASRRTSPPLYNEQFF
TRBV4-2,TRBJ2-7,CASSQRTSSNEQYF
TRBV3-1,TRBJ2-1,CASSQGSPRGPYNEQFF
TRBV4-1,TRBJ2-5,CASSQEVSQETQYF
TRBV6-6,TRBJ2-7,CASSYSKTGYPSYEQYF
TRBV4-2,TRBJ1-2,CASSQGQGRHYGYTF
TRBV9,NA,CASSPGLAGGRNIQYF
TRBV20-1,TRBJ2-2,CSAPDTNTGELFF
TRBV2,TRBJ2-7,CASTARLDIHEQYF
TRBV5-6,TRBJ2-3,CASSLDRGGLTDTQYF
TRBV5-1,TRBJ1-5,CASSHTGGGNQPQHF
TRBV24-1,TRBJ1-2,CDAGAINYGYTF
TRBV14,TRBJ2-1,CASSQYKAGASWQFF
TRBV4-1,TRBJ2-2,CASSQVTGRAGELFF